The sequence of this T cell receptor beta chain was determined in a study of Ad26.COV2.S vaccination and SARS-CoV-2 variants. Across the whole study: A COV1001 Ad26.COV2.S trial-arm participant provided the sample.

Sample treatment: roughly 19 received Ad26.COV2.S at low or high dose, single or two shots; 5 received placebo; per-sample allocation not given. Sampling occurred on day 63 after the first vaccine or placebo injection. SARS-CoV-2 spike from the Wuhan strain was encoded by the vaccine, an Ad26 vector. Of note for this clone: Its target is unknown.

Whole-study results and caveats: Spike-specific TCR breadth was greater in vaccine than placebo recipients.

Here immunoSEQ multiplex PCR was the method, and the copy in TCRdb shows in-frame clones only, minus some. This table has hundreds of thousands of clones, around 90% appearing once. Germline CDR1 is GTSNPN and CDR2 is SVGIG (reference sequence). The V gene end was trimmed by 0 bases and the J gene end by 4 bases; junction bases not matched to a gene: 11. CDR3 size: 16 residues. The sample was peripheral blood, taken in a trial of Ad26.COV2.S vaccine versus placebo. The sequence was obtained from a person between 18 and 65 years old who received the Ad26.COV2.S COVID-19 vaccine or a placebo. V gene TRBV30 combines with J gene TRBJ1-2; 7 bases match TRBD1. The CDR3 region is CAWSVRRDSNFYGYTF. In DNA form, the CDR3 reads TGTGCCTGGAGTGTTAGGAGGGACAGTAATTTCTATGGCTACACCTTC.